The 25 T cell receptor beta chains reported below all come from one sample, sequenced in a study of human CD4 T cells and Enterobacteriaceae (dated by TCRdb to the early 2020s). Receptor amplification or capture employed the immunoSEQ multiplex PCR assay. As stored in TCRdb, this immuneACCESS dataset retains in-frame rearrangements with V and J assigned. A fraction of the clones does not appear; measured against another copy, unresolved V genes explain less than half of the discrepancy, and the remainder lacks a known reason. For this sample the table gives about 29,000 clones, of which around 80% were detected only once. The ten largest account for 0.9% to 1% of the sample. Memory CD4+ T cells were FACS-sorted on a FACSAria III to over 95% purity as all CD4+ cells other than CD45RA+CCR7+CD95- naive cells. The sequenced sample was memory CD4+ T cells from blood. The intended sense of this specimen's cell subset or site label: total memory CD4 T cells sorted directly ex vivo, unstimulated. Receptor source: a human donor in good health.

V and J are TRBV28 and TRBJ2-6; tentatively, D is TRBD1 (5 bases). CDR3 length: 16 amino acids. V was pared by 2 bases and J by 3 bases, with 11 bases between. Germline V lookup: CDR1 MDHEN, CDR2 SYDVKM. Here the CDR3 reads CASSLQGLLGANVLTF. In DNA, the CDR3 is TGTGCCAGCAGTTTACAGGGATTACTTGGGGCCAACGTCCTGACTTTC.

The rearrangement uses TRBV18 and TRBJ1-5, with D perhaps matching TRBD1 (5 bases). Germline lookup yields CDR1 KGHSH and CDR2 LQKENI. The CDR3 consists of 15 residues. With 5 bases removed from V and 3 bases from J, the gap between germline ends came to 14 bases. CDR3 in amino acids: CASSSGGRNNQPQHF. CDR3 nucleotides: TGTGCCAGCTCATCGGGGGGAAGGAACAATCAGCCCCAGCATTTT.

The CDR3 DNA follows: TGTGCCAGCTCACCACCTAGCGGGGGAAGGGGAGAGACCCAGTACTTC. Amino acids: CASSPPSGGRGETQYF. This rearrangement joins TRBV18 to TRBJ2-5; the match to TRBD2 covers 9 bases. This CDR3 is 16 amino acids long. Looked up from germline, CDR1 is KGHSH and CDR2 is LQKENI. Trimming took 0 bases from V and 4 from J; bases not matched to a gene: 6. Variable domain in full (rest from reference TRBV18 and TRBJ2-5): NAGVMQNPRHLVRRRGQEARLRCSPMKGHSHVYWYRQLPEEGLKFMVYLQKENIIDESGMPKERFSAEFPKEGPSILRIQQVVRGDSAAYFCASSPPSGGRGETQYFGPGTRLLVL.

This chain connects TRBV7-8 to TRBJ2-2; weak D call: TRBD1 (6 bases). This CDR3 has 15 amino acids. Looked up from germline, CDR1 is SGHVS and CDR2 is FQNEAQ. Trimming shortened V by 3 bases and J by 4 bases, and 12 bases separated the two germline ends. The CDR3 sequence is CASSLAGQITGELFF. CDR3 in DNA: TGTGCCAGCAGCTTGGCAGGACAGATCACCGGGGAGCTGTTTTTT.

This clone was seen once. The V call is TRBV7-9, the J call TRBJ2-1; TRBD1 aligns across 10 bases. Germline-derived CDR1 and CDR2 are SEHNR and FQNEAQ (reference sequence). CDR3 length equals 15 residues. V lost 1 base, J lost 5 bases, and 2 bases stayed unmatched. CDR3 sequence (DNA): TGTGCCAGCAGCTTAGGAGACAGGGGGCACAATGAGCAGTTCTTC. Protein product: CASSLGDRGHNEQFF. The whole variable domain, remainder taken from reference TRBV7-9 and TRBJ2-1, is DTGVSQNPRHKITKRGQNVTFRCDPISEHNRLYWYRQTLGQGPEFLTYFQNEAQLEKSRLLSDRFSAERPKGSFSTLEIQRTEQGDSAMYLCASSLGDRGHNEQFFGPGTRLTVL.

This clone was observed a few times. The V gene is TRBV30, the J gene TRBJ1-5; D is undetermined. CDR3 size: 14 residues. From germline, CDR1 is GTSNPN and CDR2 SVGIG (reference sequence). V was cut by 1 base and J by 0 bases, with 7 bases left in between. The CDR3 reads CAWSGGYSNQPQHF. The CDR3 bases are TGTGCCTGGAGTGGAGGTTATAGCAATCAGCCCCAGCATTTT.

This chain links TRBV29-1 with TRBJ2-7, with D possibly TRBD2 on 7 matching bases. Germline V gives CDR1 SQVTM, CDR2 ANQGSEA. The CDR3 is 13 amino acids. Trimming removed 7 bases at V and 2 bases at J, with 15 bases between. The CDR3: CSAGRGQAYEQYF. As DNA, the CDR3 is TGCAGCGCCGGGCGGGGGCAAGCCTACGAGCAGTACTTC.

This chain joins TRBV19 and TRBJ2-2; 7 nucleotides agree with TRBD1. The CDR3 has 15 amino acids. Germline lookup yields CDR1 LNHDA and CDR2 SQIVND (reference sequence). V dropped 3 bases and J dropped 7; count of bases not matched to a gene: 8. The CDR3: CASSIPRQGHGELFF. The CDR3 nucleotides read TGTGCCAGTAGTATCCCCCGACAGGGACACGGGGAGCTGTTTTTT. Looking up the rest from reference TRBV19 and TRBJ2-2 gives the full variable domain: DGGITQSPKYLFRKEGQNVTLSCEQNLNHDAMYWYRQDPGQGLRLIYYSQIVNDFQKGDIAEGYSVSREKKESFPLTVTSAQKNPTAFYLCASSIPRQGHGELFFGEGSRLTVL.

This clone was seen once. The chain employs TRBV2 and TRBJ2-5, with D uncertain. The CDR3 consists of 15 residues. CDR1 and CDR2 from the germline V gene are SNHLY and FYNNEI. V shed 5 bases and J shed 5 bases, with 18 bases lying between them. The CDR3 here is CASSKPGQKPETQYF. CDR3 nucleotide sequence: TGTGCCAGCAGTAAACCGGGTCAAAAACCCGAGACCCAGTACTTC.

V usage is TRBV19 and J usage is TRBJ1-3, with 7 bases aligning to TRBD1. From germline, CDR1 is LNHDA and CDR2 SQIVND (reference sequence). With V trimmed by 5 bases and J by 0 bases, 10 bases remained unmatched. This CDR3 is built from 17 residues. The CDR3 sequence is CASSLTGTAFSGNTIYF. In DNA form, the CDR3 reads TGTGCCAGTAGTTTAACCGGGACAGCCTTCTCTGGAAACACCATATATTTT. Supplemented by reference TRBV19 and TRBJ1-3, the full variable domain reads DGGITQSPKYLFRKEGQNVTLSCEQNLNHDAMYWYRQDPGQGLRLIYYSQIVNDFQKGDIAEGYSVSREKKESFPLTVTSAQKNPTAFYLCASSLTGTAFSGNTIYFGEGSWLTVV.

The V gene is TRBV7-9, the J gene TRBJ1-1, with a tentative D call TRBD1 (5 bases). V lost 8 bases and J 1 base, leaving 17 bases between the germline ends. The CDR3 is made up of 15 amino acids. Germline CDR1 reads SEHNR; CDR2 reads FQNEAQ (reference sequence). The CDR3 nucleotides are TGTGCCAGCCATATCCCCCGTAGGGGGAACACTGAAGCTTTCTTT. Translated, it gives CASHIPRRGNTEAFF. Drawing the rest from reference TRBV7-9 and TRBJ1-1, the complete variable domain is DTGVSQNPRHKITKRGQNVTFRCDPISEHNRLYWYRQTLGQGPEFLTYFQNEAQLEKSRLLSDRFSAERPKGSFSTLEIQRTEQGDSAMYLCASHIPRRGNTEAFFGQGTRLTVV.

The CDR3: CASSEPGLPGQDTQYF. In DNA form, the CDR3 reads TGTGCCAGCAGTGAACCGGGACTCCCAGGACAAGATACGCAGTATTTT. The chain couples TRBV6-1 to TRBJ2-3; D may be TRBD2 (6 bases). Trimming took off 2 bases at V and 5 bases at J, with 17 bases between the two ends. Per germline, CDR1 MNHNS and CDR2 SASEGT. The CDR3 covers 16 residues.

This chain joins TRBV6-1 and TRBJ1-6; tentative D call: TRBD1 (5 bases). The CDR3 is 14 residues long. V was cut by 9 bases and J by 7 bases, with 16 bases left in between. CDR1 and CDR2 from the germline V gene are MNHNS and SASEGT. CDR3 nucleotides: TGTGCCAGTACTCCGGGGACTGACAATTCACCCCTCCACTTT. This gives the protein CASTPGTDNSPLHF.

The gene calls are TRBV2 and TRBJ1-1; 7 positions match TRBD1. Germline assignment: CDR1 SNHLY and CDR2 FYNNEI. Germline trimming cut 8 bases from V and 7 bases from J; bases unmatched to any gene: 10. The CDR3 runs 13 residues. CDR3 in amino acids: CASLRQGTGEAFF. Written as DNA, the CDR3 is TGTGCCAGCCTAAGACAGGGTACGGGTGAAGCTTTCTTT. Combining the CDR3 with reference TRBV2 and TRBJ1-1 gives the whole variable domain EPEVTQTPSHQVTQMGQEVILRCVPISNHLYFYWYRQILGQKVEFLVSFYNNEISEKSEIFDDQFSVERPDGSNFTLKIRSTKLEDSAMYFCASLRQGTGEAFFGQGTRLTVV.

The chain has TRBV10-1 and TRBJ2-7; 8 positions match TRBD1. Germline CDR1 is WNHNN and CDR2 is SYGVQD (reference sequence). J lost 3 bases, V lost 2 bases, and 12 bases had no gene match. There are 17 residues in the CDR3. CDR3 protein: CASSEPWGQDLHYEQYF. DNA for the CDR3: TGCGCCAGCAGTGAGCCTTGGGGACAGGACTTACACTACGAGCAGTACTTC.

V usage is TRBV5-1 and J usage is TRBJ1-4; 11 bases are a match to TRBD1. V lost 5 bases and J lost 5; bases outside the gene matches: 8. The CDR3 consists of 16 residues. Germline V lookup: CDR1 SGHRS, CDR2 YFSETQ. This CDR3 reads CASRRGQGGRNEKLFF. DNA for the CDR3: TGCGCCAGCAGACGGGGACAGGGGGGCCGGAATGAAAAACTGTTTTTT.

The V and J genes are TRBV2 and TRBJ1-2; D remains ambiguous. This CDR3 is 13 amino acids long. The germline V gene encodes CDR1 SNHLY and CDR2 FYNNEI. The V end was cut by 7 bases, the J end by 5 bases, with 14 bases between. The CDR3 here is CASTPSVVYGYTF. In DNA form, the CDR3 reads TGTGCCAGCACCCCGAGCGTAGTATATGGCTACACCTTC.

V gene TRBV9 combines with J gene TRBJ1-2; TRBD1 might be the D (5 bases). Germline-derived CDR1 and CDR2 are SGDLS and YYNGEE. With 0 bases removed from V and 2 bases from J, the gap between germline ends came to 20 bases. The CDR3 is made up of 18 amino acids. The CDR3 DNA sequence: TGTGCCAGCAGCGTAGGGGTGAGGGCGGGACGGTCAAACTATGGCTACACCTTC. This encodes CASSVGVRAGRSNYGYTF.

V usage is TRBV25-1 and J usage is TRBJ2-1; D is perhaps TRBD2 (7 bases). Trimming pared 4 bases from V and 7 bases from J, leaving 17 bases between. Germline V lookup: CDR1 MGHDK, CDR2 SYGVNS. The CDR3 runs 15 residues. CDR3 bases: TGTGCCAGCAGTGCCGAGGGGGGAGGGGGGAATGAGCAGTTCTTC. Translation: CASSAEGGGGNEQFF. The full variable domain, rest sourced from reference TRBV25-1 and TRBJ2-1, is EADIYQTPRYLVIGTGKKITLECSQTMGHDKMYWYQQDPGMELHLIHYSYGVNSTEKGDLSSESTVSRIRTEHFPLTLESARPSHTSQYLCASSAEGGGGNEQFFGPGTRLTVL.

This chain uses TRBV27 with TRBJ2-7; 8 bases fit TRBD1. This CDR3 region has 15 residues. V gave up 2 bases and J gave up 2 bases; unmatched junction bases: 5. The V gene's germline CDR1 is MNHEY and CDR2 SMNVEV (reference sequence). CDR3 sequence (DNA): TGTGCCAGCAGTTTAAAGGGGACAGGTGCCTACGAGCAGTACTTC. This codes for CASSLKGTGAYEQYF.

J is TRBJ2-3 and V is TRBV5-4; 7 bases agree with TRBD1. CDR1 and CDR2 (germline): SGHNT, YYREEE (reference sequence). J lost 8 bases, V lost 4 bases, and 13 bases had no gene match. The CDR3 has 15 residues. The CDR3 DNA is TGTGCCAGCAGCCCGTTAGGGGGCAGGACGACTACGCAGTATTTT. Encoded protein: CASSPLGGRTTTQYF. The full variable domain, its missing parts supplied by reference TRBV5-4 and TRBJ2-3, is ETGVTQSPTHLIKTRGQQVTLRCSSQSGHNTVSWYQQALGQGPQFIFQYYREEENGRGNFPPRFSGLQFPNYSSELNVNALELDDSALYLCASSPLGGRTTTQYFGPGTRLTVL.

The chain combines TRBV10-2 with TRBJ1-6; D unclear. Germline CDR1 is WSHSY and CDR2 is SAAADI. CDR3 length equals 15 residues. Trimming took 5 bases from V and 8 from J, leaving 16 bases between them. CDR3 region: CASSQDPGEYSPLHF. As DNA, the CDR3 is TGCGCCAGCAGTCAGGATCCGGGAGAATATTCACCCCTCCACTTT.

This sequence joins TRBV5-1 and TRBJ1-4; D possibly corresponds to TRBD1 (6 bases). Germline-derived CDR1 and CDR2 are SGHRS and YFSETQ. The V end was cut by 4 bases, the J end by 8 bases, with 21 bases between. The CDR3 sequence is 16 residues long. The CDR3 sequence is CASSQTLQGSGEKLFF. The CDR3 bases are TGCGCCAGCAGCCAGACGTTACAGGGTTCGGGGGAAAAACTGTTTTTT.

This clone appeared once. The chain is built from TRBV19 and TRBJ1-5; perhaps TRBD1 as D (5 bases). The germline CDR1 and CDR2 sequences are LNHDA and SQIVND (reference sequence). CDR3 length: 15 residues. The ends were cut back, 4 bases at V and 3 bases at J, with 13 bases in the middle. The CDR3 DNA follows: TGTGCCAGTAGTAGAGCAGGGTCGAACAATCAGCCCCAGCATTTT. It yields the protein CASSRAGSNNQPQHF.

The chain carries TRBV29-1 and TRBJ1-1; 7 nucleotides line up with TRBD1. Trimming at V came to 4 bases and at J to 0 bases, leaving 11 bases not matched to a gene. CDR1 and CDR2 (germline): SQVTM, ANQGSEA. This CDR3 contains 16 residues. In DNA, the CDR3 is TGCAGCGTTGTTGAAGGAAGGACAGGTATGAACACTGAAGCTTTCTTT. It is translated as CSVVEGRTGMNTEAFF.